Listed below are T cell receptor beta chains from one sample, sequenced in a study of Ad26.COV2.S vaccination and SARS-CoV-2 variants. TCRdb's copy holds only in-frame clones and misses some; the assay was immunoSEQ multiplex PCR. The table has fewer than 400,000 clones, around 85% seen once. This specimen consisted of peripheral blood, obtained in a trial of Ad26.COV2.S vaccine versus placebo. These receptors all stem from a person aged 18-60 years who received the Ad26.COV2.S COVID-19 vaccine or a placebo. Both conserved end residues are part of each CDR3. Each record gives: D gene, clone size, J gene, CDR3 length, V gene, CDR3 DNA, CDR3 protein. The D gene is left open where the match is weak. A row's size may be missing; if present it is once, few, many or a size class.

.	.	TRBJ1-1	12	TRBV10-1	TGCGCCAGCAGTGCCTCGGGGGGGGAAGCTTTCTTT	CASSASGGEAFF
.	.	TRBJ2-3	16	TRBV5-4	TGTGCCAGCAGCTTGGACAATAGGCCCCGCCCAGATACGCAGTATTTT	CASSLDNRPRPDTQYF
.	.	TRBJ1-2	13	TRBV12-5	TGTGCTAGTGGCCTGCCAGGGATATATGGCTACACCTTC	CASGLPGIYGYTF
.	.	TRBJ2-1	12	TRBV2	TGTGCCAGCCTGGAAGACCACAATGAGCAGTTCTTC	CASLEDHNEQFF
.	.	TRBJ2-3	14	TRBV7-8	TGTGCCAGCAGCCCGTGGGGGGACACAGATACGCAGTATTTT	CASSPWGDTDTQYF
.	.	TRBJ1-1	14	TRBV18	TGTGCCAGCTCATTGGACGTGACTAACACTGAAGCTTTCTTT	CASSLDVTNTEAFF
TRBD2	.	TRBJ2-5	15	TRBV7-9	TGTGCCAGCGCCCCGGGGGGTAAGGTGGGAGAGACCCAGTACTTC	CASAPGGKVGETQYF
.	once	TRBJ1-3	15	TRBV6-5	TGTGCCAGCAGTTACGGAGACAGCTCTGGAAACACCATATATTTT	CASSYGDSSGNTIYF
.	.	TRBJ1-3	13	TRBV2	TGTGCCGTTGGGGGTTCCTCTGGAAACACCATATATTTT	CAVGGSSGNTIYF
.	.	TRBJ1-5	15	TRBV19	TGTGCCAGTAGTGACAGAGGATATAGCAATCAGCCCCAGCATTTT	CASSDRGYSNQPQHF
TRBD1	.	TRBJ1-4	16	TRBV7-2	TGTGCCAGCAGCTTATTCGGAGTAACAGGGGGTGAAAAACTGTTTTTT	CASSLFGVTGGEKLFF
TRBD1	.	TRBJ1-2	17	TRBV7-9	TGTGCCAGCAGCTTAAGGTCGGGGGACAGGGAAACCTATGGCTACACCTTC	CASSLRSGDRETYGYTF
.	.	TRBJ2-5	15	TRBV2	TGTGCCAGCAGTGAAGTGCGGACCGGTTCGGTGGTCCAGTACTTC	CASSEVRTGSVVQYF
.	.	TRBJ1-6	13	TRBV10-3	TGTGCCATCAACCGGGCCGTCGGTTCACCCCTCCACTTT	CAINRAVGSPLHF
.	.	TRBJ2-1	16	TRBV7-2	TGTGCCAGCAGCTTAGTCCGGGCGGCAGGCTACAATGAGCAGTTCTTC	CASSLVRAAGYNEQFF
TRBD1	.	TRBJ2-3	15	TRBV7-2	TGTGCCAGCACCAATCCAGGGGGAATGGCAGATACGCAGTATTTT	CASTNPGGMADTQYF
.	once	TRBJ1-2	15	TRBV6-5	TGTGCCAGCAGTTTCGGGGACCCGCCGGGATATGGCTACACCTTC	CASSFGDPPGYGYTF
TRBD1	.	TRBJ1-1	18	TRBV4-1	TGCGCCAGCAGCCCGGGACAGATATACAGGGTAGGGTTCACTGAAGCTTTCTTT	CASSPGQIYRVGFTEAFF
.	.	TRBJ1-1	14	TRBV4-1	TGCGCCAGCAGCCCTTTGGACAGGAACACTGAAGCTTTCTTT	CASSPLDRNTEAFF
.	.	TRBJ1-6	15	TRBV7-9	TGTGCCAGCAGCTCCCCGGGGCCCGAAGGTTCACCCCTCCACTTT	CASSSPGPEGSPLHF
.	once	TRBJ2-7	16	TRBV19	TGTGCCAGTAGTTTACAACCGGGACAAGGACCCTACGAGCAGTACTTC	CASSLQPGQGPYEQYF
.	.	TRBJ1-2	12	TRBV2	TGTGCCAGTCTGACAGAAAGCTATGGCTACACCTTC	CASLTESYGYTF
.	.	TRBJ1-5	16	TRBV4-1	TGCGCCAGCAGCCAAGATCCTCAGCATAGCAATCAGCCCCAGCATTTT	CASSQDPQHSNQPQHF
TRBD1	.	TRBJ1-6	17	TRBV2	TGTGCCAGCAGTGAAAATGAGGGGACAGGGGGTTCTTCACCCCTCCACTTT	CASSENEGTGGSSPLHF
.	.	TRBJ2-3	14	TRBV4-3	TGCGCCAGCAGCCAAGAACGAGTAGCCGATACGCAGTATTTT	CASSQERVADTQYF
TRBD1	.	TRBJ2-4	15	TRBV6-2/TRBV6-3	TGTGCCAGCAGTCGGACAGGGGCGGCCTTAAACATTCAGTACTTC	CASSRTGAALNIQYF
.	.	TRBJ2-3	16	TRBV15	TGTGCCACCAGCAGAGATTGGGGGTTAGGCACAGATACGCAGTATTTT	CATSRDWGLGTDTQYF
.	.	TRBJ1-1	15	TRBV11-2	TGTGCCAGCAGCTTAAGGACGGGGGCAGTCACTGAAGCTTTCTTT	CASSLRTGAVTEAFF
TRBD1	.	TRBJ1-2	12	TRBV12-3/TRBV12-4	TGTGCCAGCAGTACCTCAGGGGGGGGTTACACCTTC	CASSTSGGGYTF
.	.	TRBJ1-1	17	TRBV5-1	TGCGCCAGCAGCTCAGAGGGTGGGGCAGCCCCCAACACTGAAGCTTTCTTT	CASSSEGGAAPNTEAFF
.	.	TRBJ1-4	15	TRBV6-2/TRBV6-3	TGTGCCAGCAGTTACGGGGACGGCGGGAGTGAAAAACTGTTTTTT	CASSYGDGGSEKLFF
.	.	TRBJ1-2	13	TRBV5-7	TGTGCCAGCAGCTTGGCGGGGGACTATGGCTACACCTTC	CASSLAGDYGYTF
TRBD1	.	TRBJ2-2	16	TRBV6-6	TGTGCCAGCAGTTCGTGGGGACAGGTGTACACCGGGGAGCTGTTTTTT	CASSSWGQVYTGELFF
.	.	TRBJ1-1	12	TRBV19	TGTGCCAGTTCTGGATGGGGCACTGAAGCTTTCTTT	CASSGWGTEAFF
TRBD2	.	TRBJ2-3	15	TRBV2	TGTGCCAGCAGTAAGACTAGCGGGGTGACAGATACGCAGTATTTT	CASSKTSGVTDTQYF
TRBD1	.	TRBJ1-1	15	TRBV2	TGTGCCAGCAGTGAAAGCGTCGGGACAGGGTATGTAGCTTTCTTT	CASSESVGTGYVAFF
TRBD1	.	TRBJ2-5	15	TRBV19	TGTGCCAGTAGTAGGGGGACAGCTATACAGGAGACCCAGTACTTC	CASSRGTAIQETQYF
.	once	TRBJ2-7	16	TRBV5-1	TGCGCCAGCAGCCCCTCTCCCGCCGGGAACCCCTACGAGCAGTACTTC	CASSPSPAGNPYEQYF
TRBD2	.	TRBJ2-5	15	TRBV10-3	TGTGCCATCAGTGTAGGCGGGGGGGCGTTGGAGACCCAGTACTTC	CAISVGGGALETQYF
.	.	TRBJ1-6	12	TRBV12-3/TRBV12-4	TGTGCCAGCAGTTTCCCCCCTTCACCCCTCCACTTT	CASSFPPSPLHF
.	.	TRBJ1-1	14	TRBV18	TGTGCCAGCTCACCAGCAGGGTTGAACACTGAAGCTTTCTTT	CASSPAGLNTEAFF